The 10 T cell receptor beta chains given below trace back to one sample, sequenced in a study of blood T cell repertoires in COVID-19. The repertoire was sequenced with immunoSEQ multiplex PCR; TCRdb's copy has only in-frame clones and lacks some. This table has fewer than 65,000 clones, around nine tenths appearing once. Sequenced sample: peripheral blood. The receptors shown here come from a human donor in a cohort sampled during active COVID-19.

The V gene is TRBV2, the J gene TRBJ1-4; D is unresolved. The germline gives CDR1 SNHLY, CDR2 FYNNEI. Trimming removed 1 base from V and 1 base from J, with 13 bases in between. The CDR3 has 17 amino acids. The CDR3 DNA follows: TGTGCCAGCAGTGAAGGACCCCTCGGCGGAACTAATGAAAAACTGTTTTTT. Protein: CASSEGPLGGTNEKLFF.

The chain carries TRBV28 and TRBJ1-4; no clear D gene. From germline, CDR1 is MDHEN and CDR2 SYDVKM. The CDR3 spans 13 residues. The ends were cut back, 3 bases at V and 8 bases at J, with 10 bases in the middle. This CDR3 reads CASSFVGEEKLFF. The CDR3 DNA follows: TGTGCCAGCAGTTTTGTTGGGGAGGAAAAACTGTTTTTT.

V gene TRBV30 combines with J gene TRBJ2-7; possibly TRBD1 for D (5 bases). Between the trimmed V and J ends, which lost 4 bases and 3 bases, there was a span of 13 bases. Germline CDR1 reads GTSNPN; CDR2 reads SVGIG (reference sequence). This CDR3 is built from 13 residues. CDR3 protein: CAWKKGISYEQYF. The CDR3 nucleotides are TGTGCCTGGAAAAAGGGGATAAGCTACGAGCAGTACTTC.

The chain employs TRBV14 and TRBJ2-3; D is undetermined. The CDR3 loop spans 14 amino acids. Germline V gives CDR1 SGHDN, CDR2 FVKESK. Trimming took off 1 base at V and 1 base at J, with 6 bases between the two ends. The chain's CDR3 is CASSQGLRTDTQYF. CDR3 in DNA: TGTGCCAGCAGCCAAGGGCTTCGCACAGATACGCAGTATTTT.

CDR3 residues: CASSQDPGTPKDV. The DNA of the CDR3 is TGTGCCAGCAGCCAAGATCCGGGAACCCCGAAGGACGTC. This sequence joins TRBV3-1 (or the pseudogene TRBV3-2) and TRBJ2-7, with D possibly matching TRBD2 (5 bases). There are 13 residues in the CDR3. Germline-derived CDR1 and CDR2 are LGHDT and YNNKEL (reference sequence).

The rearrangement uses TRBV4-2 and TRBJ2-7; 12 bases map to TRBD2. CDR3 size: 15 residues. The V segment lost 4 bases and the J segment 1 base; nucleotides outside the gene matches: 2. Germline CDR1 LGHNA, CDR2 YNFKEQ. CDR3 amino acids: CASSPTSGSSYEQYF. The CDR3 DNA is TGTGCCAGCAGCCCGACTAGCGGGAGTTCCTACGAGCAGTACTTC.

The chain uses TRBV18 and TRBJ2-5; 7 nucleotides agree with TRBD2. Trimming cost V 2 bases and J 1 base; bases outside gene matches: 4. The CDR3 extends over 15 amino acids. Looked up from germline, CDR1 is KGHSH and CDR2 is LQKENI. CDR3 region: CASSPVGGSQETQYF. The CDR3 region has the DNA TGTGCCAGCTCACCAGTGGGAGGGAGCCAAGAGACCCAGTACTTC.

The J gene is TRBJ2-7, the V gene TRBV19; 8 positions match TRBD1. This CDR3 contains 15 residues. V was clipped by 4 bases and J by 1 base; unmatched bases: 6. Germline V gene sequence: CDR1 LNHDA, CDR2 SQIVND (reference sequence). Here the CDR3 reads CASSTRTGLSYEQYF. The CDR3 DNA reads as TGTGCCAGTAGTACCCGGACAGGGCTATCCTACGAGCAGTACTTC. Using reference TRBV19 and TRBJ2-7 for the parts outside the CDR3, the full variable domain is DGGITQSPKYLFRKEGQNVTLSCEQNLNHDAMYWYRQDPGQGLRLIYYSQIVNDFQKGDIAEGYSVSREKKESFPLTVTSAQKNPTAFYLCASSTRTGLSYEQYFGPGTRLTVT.

The chain employs TRBV2 and TRBJ2-7; 9 bases line up with TRBD2. There are 12 residues in the CDR3. Germline-derived CDR1 and CDR2 are SNHLY and FYNNEI. Trimming cost V 4 bases and J 9 bases; bases outside gene matches: 4. In DNA form, the CDR3 reads TGTGCCAGCAGTGCACTAGCGGGTGGGCAGTACGTC. Translated: CASSALAGGQYV.

V gene TRBV7-3 combines with J gene TRBJ2-7; 7 nucleotides line up with TRBD1. J gave up 0 bases and V 5 bases, and 10 bases lay outside the gene matches. Germline CDR1 and CDR2: SGHTA and FQGTGA. This CDR3 is 16 amino acids long. This CDR3 is CASSLAPTGSSYEQYF. CDR3 in DNA: TGTGCCAGCAGCCTTGCGCCGACAGGGAGCTCCTACGAGCAGTACTTC.